This note documents a single T cell receptor (beta chain) sequence. Multiplex PCR, run in two rounds, amplified TCR beta CDR3 from genomic DNA. First-round PCR employed TRBV- and TRBJ-specific primers for each gene. TCRdb ran MiXCR on the multiplex PCR reads and lists one entry per CDR3 protein. Here the sample spans about 14,000 distinct CDR3 sequences, around 54% being singletons. This CDR3 has 14 residues. The germline CDR1 and CDR2 sequences are SGHDN and FVKESK. V lost 4 bases to trimming and J lost 7 bases, with 16 bases between them. This record belongs to a study of prognosis after radiotherapy for stage I lung cancer. Study summary: Medical inoperability was considered to apply to all enrolled non-small cell lung cancer patients. Some 12 patients had adenocarcinoma tumors, while squamous cell carcinoma tumors were found in several. No patient was treated with concurrent therapy while undergoing stereotactic body radiotherapy.

At each of two time points, around 6 milliliters of venous blood were taken. The material was PBMCs, obtained before or after stereotactic body radiation therapy (not recorded which). The clonotype comes from a donor over 45 with non-small cell lung cancer. The chain uses TRBV14 and TRBJ1-2; D gene unclear. The CDR3: CASSLRRGGGGYTF. The CDR3 nucleotides read TGTGCCAGCAGCCTCAGACGGGGAGGCGGTGGCTACACCTTC.